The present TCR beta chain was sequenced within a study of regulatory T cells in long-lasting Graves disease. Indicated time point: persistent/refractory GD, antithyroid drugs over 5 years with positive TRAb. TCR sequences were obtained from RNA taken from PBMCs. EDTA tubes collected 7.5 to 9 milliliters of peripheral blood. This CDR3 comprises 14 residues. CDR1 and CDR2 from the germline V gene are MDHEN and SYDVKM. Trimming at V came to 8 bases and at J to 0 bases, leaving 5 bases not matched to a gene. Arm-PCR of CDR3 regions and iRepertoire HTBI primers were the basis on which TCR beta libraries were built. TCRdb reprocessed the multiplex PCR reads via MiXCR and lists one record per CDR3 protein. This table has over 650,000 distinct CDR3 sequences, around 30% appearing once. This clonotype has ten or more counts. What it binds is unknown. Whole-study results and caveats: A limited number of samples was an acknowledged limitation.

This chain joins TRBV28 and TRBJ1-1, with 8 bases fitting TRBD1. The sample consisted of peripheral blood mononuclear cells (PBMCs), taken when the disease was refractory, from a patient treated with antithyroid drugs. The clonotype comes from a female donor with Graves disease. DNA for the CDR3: TGTGCCAGCGGGACAGGTAGTATGAACACTGAAGCTTTCTTT. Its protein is CASGTGSMNTEAFF.